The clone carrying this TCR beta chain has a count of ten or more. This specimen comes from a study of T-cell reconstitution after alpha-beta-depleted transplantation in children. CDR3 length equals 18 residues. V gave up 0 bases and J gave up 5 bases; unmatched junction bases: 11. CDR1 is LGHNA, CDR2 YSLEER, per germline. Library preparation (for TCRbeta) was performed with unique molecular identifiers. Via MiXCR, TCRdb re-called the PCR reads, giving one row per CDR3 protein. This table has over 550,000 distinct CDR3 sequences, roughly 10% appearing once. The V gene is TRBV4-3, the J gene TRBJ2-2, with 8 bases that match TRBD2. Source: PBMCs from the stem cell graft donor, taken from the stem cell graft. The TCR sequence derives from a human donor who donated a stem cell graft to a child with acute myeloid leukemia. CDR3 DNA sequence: TGCGCCAGCAGCCAAGAGAGATTAGCGGGGCCCAAAACCGGGGAGCTGTTTTTT. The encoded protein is CASSQERLAGPKTGELFF.